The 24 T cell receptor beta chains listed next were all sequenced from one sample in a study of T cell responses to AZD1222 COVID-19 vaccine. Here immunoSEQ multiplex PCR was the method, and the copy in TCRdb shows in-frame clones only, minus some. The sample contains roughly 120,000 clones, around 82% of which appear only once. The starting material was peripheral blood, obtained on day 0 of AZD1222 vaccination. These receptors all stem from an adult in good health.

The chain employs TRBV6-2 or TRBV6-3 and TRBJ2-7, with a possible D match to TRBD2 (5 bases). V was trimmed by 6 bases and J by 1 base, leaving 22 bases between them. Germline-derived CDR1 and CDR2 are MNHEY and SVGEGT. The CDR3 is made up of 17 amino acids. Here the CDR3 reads CASSPPAHNPGSYEQYF. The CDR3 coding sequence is TGTGCCAGCAGCCCACCAGCTCACAACCCGGGGTCCTACGAGCAGTACTTC.

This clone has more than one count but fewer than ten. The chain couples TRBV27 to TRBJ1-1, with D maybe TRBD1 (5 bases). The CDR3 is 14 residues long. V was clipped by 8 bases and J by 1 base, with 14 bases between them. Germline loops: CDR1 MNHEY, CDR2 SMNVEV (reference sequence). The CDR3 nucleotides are TGTGCCAGCGGATACAGGTACCAGAACACTGAAGCTTTCTTT. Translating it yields CASGYRYQNTEAFF.

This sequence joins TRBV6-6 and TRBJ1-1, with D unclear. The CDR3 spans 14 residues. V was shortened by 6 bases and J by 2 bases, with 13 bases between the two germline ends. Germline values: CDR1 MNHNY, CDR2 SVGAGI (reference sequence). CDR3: CASSRAGSNTEAFF. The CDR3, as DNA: TGTGCCAGCAGCCGCGCGGGGTCCAACACTGAAGCTTTCTTT.

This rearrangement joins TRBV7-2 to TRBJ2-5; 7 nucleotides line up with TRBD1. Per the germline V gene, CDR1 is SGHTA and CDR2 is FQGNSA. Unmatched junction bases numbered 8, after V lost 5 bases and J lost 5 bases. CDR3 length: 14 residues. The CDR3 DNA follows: TGTGCCAGCAGCACAGACAGGGATGGGGAGACCCAGTACTTC. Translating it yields CASSTDRDGETQYF.

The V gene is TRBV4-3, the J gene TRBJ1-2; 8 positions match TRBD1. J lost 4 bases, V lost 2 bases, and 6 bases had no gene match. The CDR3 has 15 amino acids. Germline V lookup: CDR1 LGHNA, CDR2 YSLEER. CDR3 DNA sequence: TGCGCCAGCAGCCAAACCCCGGGACAGGTCTATGGCTACACCTTC. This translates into CASSQTPGQVYGYTF.

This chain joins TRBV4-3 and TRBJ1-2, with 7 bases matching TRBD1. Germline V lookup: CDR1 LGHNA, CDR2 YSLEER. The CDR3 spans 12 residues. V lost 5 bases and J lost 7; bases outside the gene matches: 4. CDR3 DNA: TGCGCCAGCAGCGACCGACAGGGTGGCTACACCTTC. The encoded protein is CASSDRQGGYTF.

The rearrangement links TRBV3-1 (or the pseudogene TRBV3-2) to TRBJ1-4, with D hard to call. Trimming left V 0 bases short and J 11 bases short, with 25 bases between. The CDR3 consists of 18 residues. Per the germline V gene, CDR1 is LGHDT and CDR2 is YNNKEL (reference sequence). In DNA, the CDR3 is TGTGCCAGCAGCCAAGAGGCGATGGGGAATTCGGCGACGATGAAACTGTTTTTT. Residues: CASSQEAMGNSATMKLFF.

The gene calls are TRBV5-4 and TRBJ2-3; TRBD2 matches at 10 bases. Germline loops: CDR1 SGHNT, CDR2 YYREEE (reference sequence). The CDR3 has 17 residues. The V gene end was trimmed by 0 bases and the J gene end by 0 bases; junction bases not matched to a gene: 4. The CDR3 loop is CASSLDGAGGSTDTQYF. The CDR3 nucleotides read TGTGCCAGCAGCTTGGACGGAGCGGGGGGGAGCACAGATACGCAGTATTTT.

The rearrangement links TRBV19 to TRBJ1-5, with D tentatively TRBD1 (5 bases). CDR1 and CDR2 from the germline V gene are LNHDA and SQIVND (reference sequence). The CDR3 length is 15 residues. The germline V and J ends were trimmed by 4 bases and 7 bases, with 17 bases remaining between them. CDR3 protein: CASSTKPRGGQPQHF. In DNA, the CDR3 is TGTGCCAGTAGTACAAAGCCACGGGGCGGACAGCCCCAGCATTTT.

In nucleotides, the CDR3 is TGTGCCAGCAGCTTAGCGGTGACAGGGTCTGAAAAACTGTTTTTT. As protein: CASSLAVTGSEKLFF. The rearrangement joins TRBV7-2 to TRBJ1-4; 7 nucleotides match TRBD1. V lost 0 bases to trimming and J lost 7 bases; unmatched junction nucleotides: 5. Germline V lookup: CDR1 SGHTA, CDR2 FQGNSA. The CDR3 runs 15 residues.

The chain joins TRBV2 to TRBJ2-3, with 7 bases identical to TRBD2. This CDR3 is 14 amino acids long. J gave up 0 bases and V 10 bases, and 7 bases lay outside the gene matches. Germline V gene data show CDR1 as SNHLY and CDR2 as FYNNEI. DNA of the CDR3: TGTGCCACCGTAGCGGGCCTTAGCACAGATACGCAGTATTTT. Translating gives CATVAGLSTDTQYF.

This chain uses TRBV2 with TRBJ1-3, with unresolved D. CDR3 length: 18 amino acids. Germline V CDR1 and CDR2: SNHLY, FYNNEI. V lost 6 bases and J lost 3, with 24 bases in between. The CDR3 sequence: CASRAEINKVTIGNTIYF. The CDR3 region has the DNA TGTGCCAGCAGGGCCGAAATAAACAAAGTGACGATTGGAAACACCATATATTTT.

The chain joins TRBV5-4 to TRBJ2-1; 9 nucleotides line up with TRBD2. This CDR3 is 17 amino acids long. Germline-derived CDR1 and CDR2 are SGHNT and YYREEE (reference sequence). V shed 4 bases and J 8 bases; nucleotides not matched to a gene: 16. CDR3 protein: CASSPKLEREAEDEQFF. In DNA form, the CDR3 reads TGTGCCAGCAGCCCGAAATTGGAGCGGGAGGCCGAAGATGAGCAGTTCTTC.

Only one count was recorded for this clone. The CDR3 DNA sequence: TGTGCAGTCGGACAGGGTGGGAGCACTGAAGCTTTCTTT. Amino acids: CAVGQGGSTEAFF. V usage is TRBV7-9 and J usage is TRBJ1-1; TRBD1 aligns across 8 bases. Germline CDR1 SEHNR, CDR2 FQNEAQ (reference sequence). The CDR3 contains 13 residues.

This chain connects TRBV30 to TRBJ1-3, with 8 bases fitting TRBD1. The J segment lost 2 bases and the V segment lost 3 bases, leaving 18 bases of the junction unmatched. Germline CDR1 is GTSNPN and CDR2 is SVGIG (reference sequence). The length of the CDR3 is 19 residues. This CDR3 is CAWRRDRSKGTGAGNTIYF. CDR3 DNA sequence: TGTGCCTGGAGAAGGGACAGGTCCAAGGGGACTGGGGCTGGAAACACCATATATTTT.

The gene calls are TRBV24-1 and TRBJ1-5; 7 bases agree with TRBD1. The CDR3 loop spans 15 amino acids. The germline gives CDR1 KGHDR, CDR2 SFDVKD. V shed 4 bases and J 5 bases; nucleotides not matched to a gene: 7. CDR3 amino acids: CATSDATGAYQPQHF. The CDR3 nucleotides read TGTGCCACCAGTGACGCTACAGGGGCTTATCAGCCCCAGCATTTT.

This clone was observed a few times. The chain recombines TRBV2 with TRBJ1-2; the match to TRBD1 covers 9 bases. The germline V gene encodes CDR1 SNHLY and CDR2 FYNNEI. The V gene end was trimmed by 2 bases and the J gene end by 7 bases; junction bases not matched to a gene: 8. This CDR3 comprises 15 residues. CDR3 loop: CASSERGQGMSGYTF. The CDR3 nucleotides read TGTGCCAGCAGTGAAAGGGGACAGGGCATGAGTGGCTACACCTTC.

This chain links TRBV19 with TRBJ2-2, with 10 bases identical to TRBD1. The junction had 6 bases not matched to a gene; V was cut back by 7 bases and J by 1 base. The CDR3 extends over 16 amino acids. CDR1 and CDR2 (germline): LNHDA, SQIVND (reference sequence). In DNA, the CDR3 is TGTGCCAGTACCACCCGGGACAGGGGGAACACCGGGGAGCTGTTTTTT. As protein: CASTTRDRGNTGELFF.

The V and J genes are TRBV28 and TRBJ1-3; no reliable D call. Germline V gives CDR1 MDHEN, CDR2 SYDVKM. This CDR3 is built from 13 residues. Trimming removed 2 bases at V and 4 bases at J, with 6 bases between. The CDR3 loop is CASSLITGNTIYF. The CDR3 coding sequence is TGTGCCAGCAGTTTAATCACCGGAAACACCATATATTTT.

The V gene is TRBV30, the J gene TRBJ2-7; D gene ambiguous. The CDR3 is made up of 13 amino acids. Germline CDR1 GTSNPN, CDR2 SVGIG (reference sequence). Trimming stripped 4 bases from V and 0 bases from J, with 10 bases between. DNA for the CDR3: TGTGCCTGGATCGGGCAGACCTCCTACGAGCAGTACTTC. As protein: CAWIGQTSYEQYF.

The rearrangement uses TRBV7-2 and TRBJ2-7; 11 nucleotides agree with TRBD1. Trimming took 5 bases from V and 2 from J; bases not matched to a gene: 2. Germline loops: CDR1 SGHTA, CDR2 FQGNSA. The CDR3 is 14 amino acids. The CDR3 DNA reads TGTGCCAGCAGCCAGGGACAGGGGGCCTACGAGCAGTACTTC. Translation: CASSQGQGAYEQYF.

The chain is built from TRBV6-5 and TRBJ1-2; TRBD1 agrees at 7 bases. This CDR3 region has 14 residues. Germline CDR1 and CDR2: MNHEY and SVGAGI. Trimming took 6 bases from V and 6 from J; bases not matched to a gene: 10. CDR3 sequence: CASSPDGRGNGYTF. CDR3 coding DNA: TGTGCCAGCAGCCCAGACGGCAGGGGGAATGGCTACACCTTC.

The chain's CDR3 is CASKGGSNSPLHF. The CDR3 bases are TGCGCCAGCAAGGGAGGGAGCAATTCACCCCTCCACTTT. This chain links TRBV10-2 with TRBJ1-6, with D unclear. This CDR3 is 13 amino acids long. The ends were cut back, 7 bases at V and 7 bases at J, with 11 bases in the middle. Germline CDR1 and CDR2: WSHSY and SAAADI.

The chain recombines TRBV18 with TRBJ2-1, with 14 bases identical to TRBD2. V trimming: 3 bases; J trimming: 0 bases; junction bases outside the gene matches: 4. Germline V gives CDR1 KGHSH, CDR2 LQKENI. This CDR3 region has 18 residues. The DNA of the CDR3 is TGTGCCAGCTCACCTCGGACTAGCGGGGGGCGCTCCTACAATGAGCAGTTCTTC. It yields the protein CASSPRTSGGRSYNEQFF.